These 8 T cell receptor beta chains came from one sample sequenced in a study of cytomegalovirus exposure and HLA in healthy donors. The study ran its PCR with 60 Vbeta and 13 Jbeta primers. Clones were sequenced by immunoSEQ multiplex PCR, and TCRdb holds only the in-frame ones, with some missing. The sample shows over 100,000 clones, 73% of them seen only once. Sequenced: PBMCs. These receptors were obtained from a man aged 40-49 years in good health and CMV-seronegative.

This clone appeared a few times. The chain links TRBV5-1 to TRBJ2-7, with 9 bases fitting TRBD1. The CDR3 totals 16 residues. V lost 1 base to trimming and J lost 2 bases; unmatched junction nucleotides: 7. Germline V CDR1 and CDR2: SGHRS, YFSETQ. CDR3 DNA: TGCGCCAGCAGCTTGAGTGGGACAGGGAGAGCCTACGAGCAGTACTTC. As protein: CASSLSGTGRAYEQYF.

In DNA, the CDR3 is TGCGCCAGCAGCCGACAGACAGGGTTCGAAAAACTGTTTTTT. This gives the protein CASSRQTGFEKLFF. This chain joins TRBV4-1 and TRBJ1-4; 7 positions agree with TRBD1. This CDR3 is 14 amino acids long. V shed 4 bases, J shed 8 bases, and the junction held 7 bases outside the gene matches. Germline CDR1 MGHRA, CDR2 YSYEKL.

The J gene is TRBJ1-4, the V gene TRBV6-5, with D possibly TRBD1 on 6 matching bases. Germline V gene sequence: CDR1 MNHEY, CDR2 SVGAGI. The CDR3 has 15 amino acids. Trimming left V 0 bases short and J 2 bases short, with 7 bases between. CDR3 bases: TGTGCCAGCAGTTACTCCACAGGGACTAATGAAAAACTGTTTTTT. Amino acids: CASSYSTGTNEKLFF.

V gene TRBV5-4 combines with J gene TRBJ2-1, with a possible D match to TRBD1 (5 bases). Trimming took 4 bases from V and 0 from J, leaving 11 bases between them. CDR3 length equals 15 residues. Germline loops: CDR1 SGHNT, CDR2 YYREEE (reference sequence). CDR3 nucleotide sequence: TGTGCCAGCAGCCCGCGACAGAGCTCCTACAATGAGCAGTTCTTC. It is translated as CASSPRQSSYNEQFF. The whole variable domain, filled in from reference TRBV5-4 and TRBJ2-1, reads ETGVTQSPTHLIKTRGQQVTLRCSSQSGHNTVSWYQQALGQGPQFIFQYYREEENGRGNFPPRFSGLQFPNYSSELNVNALELDDSALYLCASSPRQSSYNEQFFGPGTRLTVL.

The chain uses TRBV10-3 and TRBJ2-1, with 16 bases identical to TRBD2. V shed 5 bases, J shed 1 base, and the junction held 5 bases outside the gene matches. Germline CDR1 reads ENHRY; CDR2 reads SYGVKD. This CDR3 has 18 amino acids. The CDR3 DNA reads TGTGCCATCAGTACGGGACTAGCGGGGGGGGGTTCCTACAATGAGCAGTTCTTC. As protein: CAISTGLAGGGSYNEQFF.

This clone was seen only a few times. The CDR3 nucleotides are TGTGCCAACGGACAGGGACAGAACACCGGGGAGCTGTTTTTT. It encodes CANGQGQNTGELFF. This chain links TRBV6-1 with TRBJ2-2; 8 bases map to TRBD1. Germline CDR1 is MNHNS and CDR2 is SASEGT. The length of the CDR3 is 14 residues. Trimming took 10 bases from V and 1 from J; bases not matched to a gene: 5.

The chain combines TRBV7-9 with TRBJ1-2, with 7 bases identical to TRBD1. Unmatched junction bases numbered 3, after V lost 2 bases and J lost 6 bases. This CDR3 has 13 amino acids. Germline CDR1 SEHNR, CDR2 FQNEAQ (reference sequence). CDR3 sequence reads: CASSLTQGDGYTF. CDR3 coding DNA: TGTGCCAGCAGCTTAACGCAGGGGGATGGCTACACCTTC. The variable domain in full, completed from reference TRBV7-9 and TRBJ1-2, reads DTGVSQNPRHKITKRGQNVTFRCDPISEHNRLYWYRQTLGQGPEFLTYFQNEAQLEKSRLLSDRFSAERPKGSFSTLEIQRTEQGDSAMYLCASSLTQGDGYTFGSGTRLTVV.

V and J are TRBV11-2 and TRBJ2-5; TRBD1 matches at 7 bases. V lost 10 bases, J lost 0 bases, and 5 bases stayed unmatched. CDR1 is SGHAT, CDR2 FQNNGV, per germline. The CDR3 is 13 residues long. The CDR3 sequence is CATRQGYQETQYF. The CDR3, as DNA: TGTGCCACAAGACAGGGCTACCAAGAGACCCAGTACTTC.